Following are 15 T cell receptor beta chains from one sample sequenced in a study of OX40 agonist ivuxolimab in advanced cancers. Data came from immunoSEQ multiplex PCR; TCRdb stores just in-frame clones and leaves some out. Of tens of thousands of clones in the sample, 84% were seen once. Sequenced here: CD4+ or CD8+ T cells sorted from blood, sampled in a trial of the OX40 agonist ivuxolimab. Every receptor here comes from an adult with an advanced solid tumor such as melanoma, head and neck, liver or kidney cancer.

The gene calls are TRBV5-1 and TRBJ2-7, with D perhaps matching TRBD1 (6 bases). The V end lost 0 bases, the J end lost 0 bases, and 7 bases lay between the germline ends. The CDR3 has 14 residues. Germline V gives CDR1 SGHRS, CDR2 YFSETQ. CDR3 region: CASSLVDSSYEQYF. In nucleotides, the CDR3 is TGCGCCAGCAGCTTGGTGGACAGCTCCTACGAGCAGTACTTC.

The J gene is TRBJ2-2, the V gene TRBV9; 7 bases are shared with TRBD2. This CDR3 contains 16 residues. After removal of 4 bases from V and 7 bases from J, the junction contained 13 bases not matched to a gene. Germline V CDR1 and CDR2: SGDLS, YYNGEE. The CDR3 protein is CASSYILSGTGGELFF. CDR3 DNA sequence: TGTGCCAGCAGCTATATCTTAAGCGGGACCGGCGGGGAGCTGTTTTTT.

This chain uses TRBV30 with TRBJ2-6; TRBD2 matches 13 bases. The CDR3 runs 18 residues. The V gene end was trimmed by 2 bases and the J gene end by 3 bases; junction bases not matched to a gene: 7. Germline CDR1 is GTSNPN and CDR2 is SVGIG (reference sequence). The CDR3 DNA sequence: TGTGCCTGGAGTTTAGTCGGACTAGCGGGGGTTGGGGCCAACGTCCTGACTTTC. This translates into CAWSLVGLAGVGANVLTF.

This rearrangement joins TRBV7-2 to TRBJ2-1; the D is unclear. Trimming shortened V by 0 bases and J by 10 bases, and 10 bases separated the two germline ends. Germline CDR1 reads SGHTA; CDR2 reads FQGNSA. The CDR3 is made up of 13 amino acids. CDR3 in amino acids: CASSLALEKEQFF. CDR3 nucleotide sequence: TGTGCCAGCAGCTTAGCGCTTGAGAAAGAGCAGTTCTTC.

The chain combines TRBV11-3 with TRBJ2-3, with no clear D. The CDR3 contains 13 residues. Trimming removed 0 bases at V and 5 bases at J, with 6 bases between. Germline assignment: CDR1 SGHNT and CDR2 YENEEA. The CDR3 DNA reads as TGTGCCAGCAGCTTAGATCAAGAAGATACGCAGTATTTT. Protein product: CASSLDQEDTQYF.

The chain uses TRBV18 and TRBJ1-3, with D perhaps matching TRBD1 (5 bases). The CDR3 is 16 residues long. Between the trimmed V and J ends, which lost 2 bases and 0 bases, there was a span of 11 bases. Per the germline V gene, CDR1 is KGHSH and CDR2 is LQKENI. The CDR3 loop is CASSPSGATSGNTIYF. The DNA of the CDR3 is TGTGCCAGCTCACCAAGTGGGGCAACCTCTGGAAACACCATATATTTT.

The genes are TRBV6-5 and TRBJ1-1; 7 nucleotides line up with TRBD1. The J segment lost 4 bases and the V segment lost 7 bases, leaving 12 bases of the junction unmatched. The CDR3 covers 15 residues. Germline assignment: CDR1 MNHEY and CDR2 SVGAGI. Here the CDR3 reads CASKNDRVGGTEAFF. The CDR3 coding sequence is TGTGCCAGCAAGAACGACAGGGTAGGGGGCACTGAAGCTTTCTTT.

In its sample, this clone was seen a few times. The chain couples TRBV2 to TRBJ2-2; D not certain. Germline V lookup: CDR1 SNHLY, CDR2 FYNNEI. The CDR3 is 18 amino acids. V lost 1 base and J 6 bases, leaving 21 bases between the germline ends. The CDR3 reads CASSEGPAYKQRAGELFF. DNA for the CDR3: TGTGCCAGCAGTGAAGGCCCTGCCTACAAGCAAAGGGCCGGGGAGCTGTTTTTT.

V usage is TRBV13 and J usage is TRBJ1-4; a possible D gene is TRBD1 (5 bases). The V end lost 0 bases, the J end lost 5 bases, and 10 bases lay between the germline ends. The CDR3 runs 15 residues. Per germline, CDR1 PRHDT and CDR2 FYEKMQ (reference sequence). The CDR3 DNA reads as TGTGCCAGCAGCTTAGGTGGGAGACAGAATGAAAAACTGTTTTTT. It specifies CASSLGGRQNEKLFF. The entire variable domain, with the rest obtained from reference TRBV13 and TRBJ1-4, is as follows: AAGVIQSPRHLIKEKRETATLKCYPIPRHDTVYWYQQGPGQDPQFLISFYEKMQSDKGSIPDRFSAQQFSDYHSELNMSSLELGDSALYFCASSLGGRQNEKLFFGSGTQLSVL.

Only a few counts were recorded for this clone. The chain joins TRBV6-6 to TRBJ2-7; D remains unclear. In germline, CDR1 is MNHNY, CDR2 SVGAGI (reference sequence). The V gene lost 3 bases and the J gene lost 1 base, with 10 bases spanning the gap. This CDR3 is built from 14 residues. CDR3 sequence: CASSYSRESYEQYF. The CDR3 nucleotides are TGTGCCAGCAGTTATTCTCGAGAGTCCTACGAGCAGTACTTC.

This clone has only a few counts. This chain connects TRBV27 to TRBJ1-6, with 7 nucleotides matching TRBD1. Per the germline V gene, CDR1 is MNHEY and CDR2 is SMNVEV (reference sequence). The J segment lost 6 bases and the V segment lost 0 bases, leaving 5 bases of the junction unmatched. This CDR3 has 16 residues. Here the CDR3 reads CASSLSQGRSNSPLHF. The CDR3 DNA reads TGTGCCAGCAGTTTATCACAGGGGCGAAGTAATTCACCCCTCCACTTT.

The chain recombines TRBV27 with TRBJ1-4; D might be TRBD1 (5 bases). There are 13 residues in the CDR3. V dropped 8 bases and J dropped 4 bases, with 11 bases sitting between them. CDR1 is MNHEY, CDR2 SMNVEV, per germline (reference sequence). The CDR3 here is CASRTTRNEKLFF. The CDR3 DNA follows: TGTGCCAGCCGGACAACGCGTAATGAAAAACTGTTTTTT.

This clone turned up a few times. The same CDR3 can be traced to other DNA sequences in this sample. The chain uses TRBV5-6 and TRBJ1-1, with D possibly TRBD1 on 6 matching bases. The ends were cut back, 5 bases at V and 3 bases at J, with 14 bases in the middle. The CDR3 totals 14 residues. CDR1 and CDR2 (germline): SGHDT, YYEEEE. Here the CDR3 reads CASRATDRYTEAFF. The CDR3 bases are TGTGCCAGCAGGGCGACAGACAGGTACACTGAAGCTTTCTTT.

The chain employs TRBV5-1 and TRBJ2-6; D is possibly TRBD1 (5 bases). The CDR3 length is 15 residues. The V and J ends lost 2 bases and 4 bases respectively, with 10 bases between them. Germline V gene lookup returns CDR1 SGHRS and CDR2 YFSETQ. CDR3 amino acids: CASSLGDSGANVLTF. CDR3 in DNA: TGCGCCAGCAGCTTAGGGGATTCCGGGGCCAACGTCCTGACTTTC.

The rearrangement joins TRBV2 to TRBJ1-1, with TRBD1 identical over 7 bases. Losses at the gene ends were 6 bases for V and 10 bases for J; bases not matched to a gene: 11. Per germline, CDR1 SNHLY and CDR2 FYNNEI. This CDR3 is 13 amino acids long. CDR3 protein: CASSRQGEMGAFF. The CDR3 DNA is TGTGCCAGCAGCCGACAGGGCGAGATGGGAGCTTTCTTT.